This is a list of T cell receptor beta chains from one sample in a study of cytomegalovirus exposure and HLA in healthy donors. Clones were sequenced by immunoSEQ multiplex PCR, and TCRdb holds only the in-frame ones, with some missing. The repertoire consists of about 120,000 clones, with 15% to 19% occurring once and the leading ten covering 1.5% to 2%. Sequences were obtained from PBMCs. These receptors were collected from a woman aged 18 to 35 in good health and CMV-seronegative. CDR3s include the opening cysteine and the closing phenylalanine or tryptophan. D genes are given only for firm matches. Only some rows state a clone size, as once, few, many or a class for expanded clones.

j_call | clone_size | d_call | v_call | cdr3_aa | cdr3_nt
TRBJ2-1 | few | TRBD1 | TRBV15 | CATSTGTGAYNEQFF | TGTGCCACCAGTACCGGGACAGGGGCCTACAATGAGCAGTTCTTC
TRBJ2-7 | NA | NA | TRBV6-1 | CASTRGRGEQYF | TGTGCCAGCACCCGCGGTCGGGGCGAGCAGTACTTC
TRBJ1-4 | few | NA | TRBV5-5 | CASSPTPSNEKLFF | TGTGCCAGCAGTCCGACACCAAGTAATGAAAAACTGTTTTTT
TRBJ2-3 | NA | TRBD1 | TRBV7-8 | CASSPYGTGARSGRGDTQYF | TGTGCCAGCAGCCCCTATGGGACAGGGGCTAGGAGCGGGAGAGGAGATACGCAGTATTTT
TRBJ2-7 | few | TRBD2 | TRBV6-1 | CASSEKLGLAGVSRYEQYF | TGTGCCAGCAGTGAAAAGTTAGGCCTAGCGGGAGTCTCGAGGTACGAGCAGTACTTC
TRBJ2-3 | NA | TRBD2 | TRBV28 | CASSLTSGRIDTQYF | TGTGCCAGCAGTTTAACTAGCGGGAGGATAGATACGCAGTATTTT
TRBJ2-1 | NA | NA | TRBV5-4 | CASSWQGLAYNEQFF | TGTGCCAGCAGCTGGCAGGGGCTAGCCTACAATGAGCAGTTCTTC
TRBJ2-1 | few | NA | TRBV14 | CASSQDVGLPYNEQFF | TGTGCCAGCAGCCAAGATGTAGGACTTCCCTACAATGAGCAGTTCTTC
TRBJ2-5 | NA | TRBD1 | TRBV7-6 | CASSLGTGYQETQYF | TGTGCCAGCAGCTTAGGGACAGGGTACCAAGAGACCCAGTACTTC
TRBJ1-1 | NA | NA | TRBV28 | CASSPPPSGTEAFF | TGTGCCAGCAGTCCACCCCCGAGCGGCACTGAAGCTTTCTTT
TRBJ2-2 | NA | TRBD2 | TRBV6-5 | CASSSTSGVNTGELFF | TGTGCCAGCAGTTCCACTAGCGGGGTGAACACCGGGGAGCTGTTTTTT